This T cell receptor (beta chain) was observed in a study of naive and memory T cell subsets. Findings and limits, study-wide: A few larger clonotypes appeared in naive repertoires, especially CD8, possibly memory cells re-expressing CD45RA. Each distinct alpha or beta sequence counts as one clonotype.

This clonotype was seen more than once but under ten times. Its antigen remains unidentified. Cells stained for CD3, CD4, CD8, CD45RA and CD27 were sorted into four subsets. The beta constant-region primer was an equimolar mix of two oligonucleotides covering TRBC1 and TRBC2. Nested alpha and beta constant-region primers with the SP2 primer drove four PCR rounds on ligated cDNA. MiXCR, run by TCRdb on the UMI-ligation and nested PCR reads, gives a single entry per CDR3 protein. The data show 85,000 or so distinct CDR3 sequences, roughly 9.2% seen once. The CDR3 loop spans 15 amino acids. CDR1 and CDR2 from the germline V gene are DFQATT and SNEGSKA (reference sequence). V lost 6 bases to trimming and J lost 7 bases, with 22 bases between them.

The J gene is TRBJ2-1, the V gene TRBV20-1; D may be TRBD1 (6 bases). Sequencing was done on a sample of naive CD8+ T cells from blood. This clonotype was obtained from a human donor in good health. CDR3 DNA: TGCAGTGCCACACAGGGCGCTGGGAGCTGGAATGAGCAGTTCTTC. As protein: CSATQGAGSWNEQFF.